This T cell receptor (beta chain) was found in a study of shared clonotypes between healthy human individuals (dated by TCRdb to the early 2020s). As for the study more broadly: The cohort included three men and two women between 18 and 49 years of age. To increase sequencing depth and limit assay-specific biases, TCR repertoire library preparation and sequencing were carried out by different laboratories using diverse techniques. Per donor, three plates each were used for CD4 naive and CD4 memory, two for CD8 naive, and one for CD8 memory. To estimate repertoire size and how much clonotype sharing occurs between individuals, the study deeply sequenced the blood TCR repertoires of five healthy adults. Per donor, leukapheresis produced somewhere between about 0.8 and 9 billion PBMCs. The paper's findings and limits, for the study overall: The small number of donors limited the genetic and exposure-history diversity represented. Naive subsets generally had larger estimated clonotype richness than memory subsets did. Incomplete sequencing was indicated by rarefaction of sorted-subset datasets, despite the large sequencing depth. Based on pairwise subsampling, the degree of clonotype sharing among donors was expected to be affected by sequencing depth. Around 5% of naive CD4, around 3.6% of naive CD8, about 2.1% of memory CD4, and less than 0.45% of memory CD8 clonotypes were shared across a few donors. Sampling was restricted to blood, and TCR repertoires in tissue are likely to differ from TCR repertoires in blood. Compared with non-shared clonotypes, the clonotypes found in all four sorted-subset donors had higher generation probabilities.

Using the deep immunoSEQ assay, TCR CDR3 regions were amplified from genomic DNA by multiplex PCR. Extracted genomic DNA from each cell subset was spread evenly across all wells of several immunoSEQ 96-well plates, with each plate serving as a replicate. For sorted subsets, each replicate PCR was loaded with roughly 190 ng genomic DNA, equivalent to about 30,000 T cell genomes. The purified libraries were quantified using a Qubit 3.0 fluorometer, sized with a Bioanalyzer 2100, and then quantified again using the KAPA Library Quantification kit. A separate single-read 150-cycle Illumina NextSeq 550 flow cell was used to sequence each immunoSEQ 96-well plate. The study's own analysis went as follows. The immunoSEQ output contained only junctional sequences without quality scores, so filtering could not match that applied to full-length reads. Sequences were annotated with PyIR, a Python wrapper for IgBLAST v1.9, and V/J genes and CDR3 were assigned using IMGT germline references. Reads were filtered out if the reads had weak V/J assignments (E-value above 1e-6), no CDR3, stop codons, out-of-frame junctions, or ambiguous translated residues. V3J clonotypes were defined as sequences sharing the same inferred V gene, J gene, and CDR3 amino acid sequence. The percentage overlap between two repertoires was calculated by dividing the number of shared unique clonotypes by the size of the smaller repertoire. Three approaches were used to assess repertoire richness: RTK rarefaction, the Chao1 estimator, and Recon v2.1 estimates of unobserved clonotypes. Generation probabilities were computed with OLGA for all TCRbeta clonotypes obtained by the gDNA method from a few donors. Not all clones reach the TCRdb copy of this immuneACCESS table, which keeps in-frame sequences only. Checked studies attribute under half of the gap to unresolved V genes and leave the rest unexplained. V and J calls and clone size are those listed in that table; D and trimming were worked out from the DNA. The sample table lists more than 2 million clones, 90% to 95% of them with a count of one. Jointly, the top ten make up 0.13% of the sample.

Donors were healthy HIV-negative adults with no recently reported acute infections or vaccinations. Only Caucasian adults living in Nashville, Tennessee, USA were represented among the donors. CD4+ T cells were enriched by magnetic negative selection, after which naive cells were positively selected on CD45RA and the negative fraction was taken as the memory subset. Blood was obtained by leukapheresis, after which PBMCs were separated by Ficoll-Histopaque density gradient centrifugation and cryopreserved in liquid nitrogen vapor phase. Analytical flow cytometry was used to check the purity and quantity of each magnetically sorted T cell population. From each sorted fraction, genomic DNA was isolated and quantified by UV absorbance on a Nanodrop 2000c. The germline V gene provides CDR1 MNHEY and CDR2 SVGAGI. Spanning cysteine to phenylalanine, the CDR3 consists of 15 amino acids. Solely the CDR3 DNA is kept, with 45 bases framed from the first base. The V end gives up 6 bases and the J end 5 bases, leaving 5 bases in the junction not matched to a gene.

Of note for this clone: The antigen it recognizes is unknown. One base away there is no much larger clone; base qualities are not given.

Recombination joined TRBV6-5 with TRBJ1-6, with 9 junctional bases fitting TRBD1. The TCR comes from a man in his late teens or twenties in good health. Sample: naive CD4+ T cells sorted from blood. The meaning of the sample's cell subset or site label: CD45RA+ positively selected. The CDR3 protein sequence reads: CASRLGQGNNSPLHF. The DNA sequence reads TGTGCCAGCAGACTCGGACAGGGGAATAATTCACCCCTCCACTTT.